This T cell receptor (beta chain) stems from a study of OX40 agonist ivuxolimab in advanced cancers. Overall study findings and caveats: Normalized T-cell clonal expansion was also low in some nonresponders.

Using immunoSEQ multiplex PCR, the repertoire was profiled, and TCRdb retains in-frame clones only, with some absent. Among about 31,000 clones, 79% were seen once, and the ten largest hold 15%. Worth noting for this clone: Its antigen is currently unknown.

CDR1 LNHDA and CDR2 SQIVND come from the germline V gene (reference sequence). The CDR3 length is 12 residues. Trimming shortened V by 7 bases and J by 4 bases, and 10 bases separated the two germline ends. V is TRBV19 and J is TRBJ1-2; perhaps TRBD1 as D (6 bases). The TCR sequence derives from an adult with an advanced solid tumor such as melanoma, head and neck, liver or kidney cancer. The sequenced sample was CD4+ or CD8+ T cells sorted from blood, obtained in a trial of the OX40 agonist ivuxolimab. CDR3 sequence: CASTPDSYGYTF. The CDR3 nucleotides read TGTGCCAGTACCCCGGACAGCTATGGCTACACCTTC.